One T cell receptor beta chain is described in this entry. The antigen this receptor binds is unknown. Base-call qualities are not available, and no considerably larger clone is one nucleotide away. The library was built by means of the immunoSEQ multiplex PCR assay. A mixture of 60 forward primers for TCR Vbeta segments and 13 reverse primers for TCR Jbeta segments was used in the multiplex PCR. A multiplex PCR assay on genomic DNA amplified the CDR3 region of rearranged TCR beta genes. Amplified TCR beta libraries were sequenced as 87-base-pair reads on the Illumina HiSeq System. In the authors' own workflow: A later analysis tallied 75 million to 95 million unique TCR beta chains across the approximately 670 repertoires, and some 10 million of those chains were shared by two or more donors. Raw reads were error-corrected and collapsed into unique sequences with a nearest-neighbor algorithm that merged closely related sequences to remove PCR and sequencing errors. V, D and J gene segments were assigned by aligning CDR3 sequences to IMGT reference sequences. For a sequence to be retained, a match of at least six nucleotides to both a V gene segment and a J gene segment was required. A rearrangement was called productive if the CDR3 had no stop codons and remained in frame with V and J, and every other rearrangement was called non-productive. CDR3 was defined by IMGT convention, running from the second conserved V-encoded cysteine to the conserved J-encoded phenylalanine. Sequences without an unambiguous match to a single V gene segment were excluded from the earlier analysis of about 600 of the donors. An earlier analysis of a few hundred of the donors called V segments functional above 56.7% productive rearrangements and segregating when the between-donor standard deviation exceeded 5%. A statistical classification framework was built for diagnosing cytomegalovirus status from the catalog of TCR beta chain sequences. In a later analysis, V and J genes were assigned by comparing TCR nucleotide sequences against IMGT/GENE-DB human TR gene sequences. In a later analysis, CDR3 sequences and most-parsimonious VDJ recombination scenarios were assigned using the TCRdist pipeline. A later analysis defined each TCR beta chain by its CDR3 amino acid sequence plus V-gene family, and excluded reads lacking a unique V-gene family. As a way to deal with suspected cross-contamination and a sequencing artifact, a later analysis dropped 450 to 600 nucleotide sequences that were highly shared and had low generation probability. In a later analysis, a clonal expansion index was calculated for each public chain from normalized within-repertoire ranks of inferred template counts. Generation probabilities in a later analysis came from a VDJ recombination model fitted to out-of-frame rearrangements, and those results were checked against IGoR. A later analysis scored TCR-TCR, TCR-HLA and TCR-CMV co-occurrence with hypergeometric tests, applying a repertoire-size bias correction to TCR pairs. False discovery rates were estimated in a later analysis by permuting HLA or CMV assignments 20 times. In a later analysis, co-occurring TCRs were grouped using DBSCAN, and TCRdist sequence similarity was added for clustering within HLA-allele-positive subsets. Repertoires with fewer than 30,000 or more than 120,000 public chains were left out of co-occurrence clustering, as were five repertoires with anomalous nucleotide sharing. The source is immuneACCESS, and TCRdb retained only in-frame sequences with V and J called. Part of the clones is not carried over; for the studies checked, unresolved V genes explain less than half of this, and the remainder is unexplained. That table supplies the V and J calls and clone size; D and trimming were determined from the DNA. The sample table lists under 200,000 clones, 86% of them with a count of one. Roughly 1.9% of the sample rests with the top ten.

This entry belongs to a study of cytomegalovirus exposure and HLA in healthy donors (dated by TCRdb to 2016 to 2017). Turning to the overall study: An earlier analysis of more than 550 of the donors reported roughly 300 Gb of sequence data and 90 million to 120 million unique TCR beta sequences obtained from some 200 million T cells. A later genetic analysis used genome-wide SNP genotypes for 398 of the 666 donors, treating that subset as a discovery cohort. Alongside the repertoire data, information on donor age, sex, ethnicity and CMV serostatus was compiled. Besides the first cohort of about 730 subjects, a separate validation cohort made up of over 95 different subjects was used. Among 300 to 500 genotyped donors of the cohort, an average of roughly 230,000 unique TCR beta nucleotide sequences was sequenced per donor, of which 15% to 20% were non-productive. Of the 300 to 500 genotyped donors, 75% to 85% were placed in the genetic ancestry cluster associated with self-reported Caucasian donors. The T cell repertoires of several hundred subjects were profiled by immunosequencing and related to cytomegalovirus serostatus. Both class I and class II loci were covered by HLA typing, at four-digit resolution. An early release covering 500 to 750 HLA-typed donors comprised about 300 gigabases of sequencing data and around 86 million unique TCR sequences. Every repertoire in the discovery cohort had been generated on one and the same sequencing platform. In the later analysis, no new phenotypic data were used to find candidate immune exposures; instead, reliance was placed on TCR beta sequences and their occurrence across donors. A later analysis re-examined previously published TCR beta repertoires from just over 650 donors and added high-resolution HLA genotyping to investigate patterns of TCR occurrence. In an earlier analysis of a few hundred of the donors, high-throughput TCR beta sequencing was used to judge whether each TCR beta V gene segment behaved as functional or pseudogenic. Roughly five DR-DQ haplotypes were treated as single units for association and clustering because of strong linkage in the cohort. To predict cytomegalovirus infection status, the study combined high-throughput TCR immunosequencing, statistical association of individual TCRs with disease status, and machine learning. The number of typed donors differed by locus: roughly 629-630 for A, B, C, DRB1 and DQB1; approximately 540 for DQA1; about 600 for DPA1; and around 470 for DPB1. The aim of the study was to test whether cataloging public T cell receptors could identify signatures of past pathogen exposure.

In total, just over 650 healthy bone marrow donors made up the cohort. At the time of sampling, all cohort members were nominally healthy, though unrecorded immune exposures were likely present. The donor was CMV seronegative and belonged to the group of 352 seronegative cohort members. Every donor gave a peripheral blood sample, and the peripheral blood mononuclear cells from that sample were used for TCR beta sequencing. Genomic DNA extraction from the blood cell samples was performed with the Qiagen DNeasy Blood Extraction Kit. Points the paper makes about the study in general: A few of the identified cytomegalovirus-associated TCR beta chains were confirmed in vitro to be specific for cytomegalovirus antigens. The study listed 150 to 200 TCR beta chains as associated with cytomegalovirus. In a later analysis, over 15,000 TCR beta sequences were associated with specific HLA alleles at a false discovery rate of 0.05. HLA typing was unavailable for some donors at each locus, so association tests used only the typed subset. The classifier was reported to diagnose cytomegalovirus status with high specificity and sensitivity in both the original and validation cohorts. In a later analysis, most CMV-associated TCR beta chains were found to appear HLA-restricted, with HLA associations seemingly driven largely by CMV exposure. In a later analysis, TCR association rates were found to vary across HLA loci, with the most associated TCRs seen for DRB1 alleles and the fewest for HLA-C alleles. Across donors, most TCR sequences were observed very rarely, whereas some public TCRs were present in many individuals. A later analysis found that HLA-associated TCR beta chains were more clonally expanded and had lower generation probabilities than equally common non-associated chains. A group of highly shared sequence variants was considered likely to be a technical artifact of the sequencing pipeline. Correlated functional status among segregating V segments might be attributable to linkage disequilibrium, but an unknown experimental factor could not be ruled out. An association between a missense DCLRE1C variant and V-gene and J-gene trimming of TCR beta chains was found in a later genetic analysis and replicated in an independent cohort. Sequencing depth was assumed to be roughly uniform across donors in the presence/absence analyses, though that assumption may not hold. It was suggested by the authors that the approach could potentially be generalized to other disease states and immunological phenotypes. Assigning TCR associations to individual alleles was difficult when HLA alleles, especially DR and DQ, strongly co-occurred. An earlier analysis of 587 of the donors showed that most TCR beta V segments appeared in productive rearrangements either about 90% or about 30% of the time, which broadly matched IMGT annotations. The cohort was sequenced for TCR beta chains only, and without alpha or paired-chain data the features that could be detected were limited. Compared with the 666-donor mean, donors in an Asian-associated ancestry cluster had fewer N-insertions in productive TCRs, according to a later genetic analysis. Because counts were too low, 15 to 20 rarely observed V segments, including chromosome 9 orphons, were excluded from the earlier analysis of around 640 of the donors. A further reported finding was that TCR beta sequences accurately predicted the HLA-A and HLA-B alleles for most subjects in the first cohort. Several of the top co-occurrence clusters appeared to be linked to parvovirus B19, influenza, CMV and Epstein-Barr virus, according to a later analysis. The only immune exposure information available for the cohort was CMV serostatus.

The sample consisted of PBMCs. This clonotype was sampled from a woman under 30 in good health and CMV-seronegative.

CDR3 region: CASSLAGLTSGWGDTQYF. Here is the DNA: TGTGCCAGCAGCTTAGCGGGGTTGACTAGCGGTTGGGGAGATACGCAGTATTTT. The rearranged segments are TRBV7-2 and TRBJ2-3, with TRBD2 identical over 9 junction bases. CDR3 length: 18 amino acids, cysteine to phenylalanine. Solely the CDR3 DNA is kept, with 54 bases framed from the first base. Clipping removes 0 bases from V and 5 bases from J, with 12 as the unmatched junction base count. CDR1 and CDR2, looked up from the germline V gene, are SGHTA and FQGNSA.